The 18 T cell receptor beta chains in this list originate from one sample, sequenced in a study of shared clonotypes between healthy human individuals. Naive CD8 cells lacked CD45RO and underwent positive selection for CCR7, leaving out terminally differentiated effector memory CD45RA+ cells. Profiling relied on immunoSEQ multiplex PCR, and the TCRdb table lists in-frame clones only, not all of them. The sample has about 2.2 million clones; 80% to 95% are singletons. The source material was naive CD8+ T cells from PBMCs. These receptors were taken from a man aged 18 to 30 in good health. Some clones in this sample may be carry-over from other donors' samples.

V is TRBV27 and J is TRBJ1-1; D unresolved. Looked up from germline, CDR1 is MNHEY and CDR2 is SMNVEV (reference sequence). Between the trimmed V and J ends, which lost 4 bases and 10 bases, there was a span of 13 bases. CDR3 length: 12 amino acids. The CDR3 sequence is CASSSTLSGAFF. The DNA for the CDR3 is TGTGCCAGCAGTTCGACCCTCTCGGGAGCTTTCTTT.

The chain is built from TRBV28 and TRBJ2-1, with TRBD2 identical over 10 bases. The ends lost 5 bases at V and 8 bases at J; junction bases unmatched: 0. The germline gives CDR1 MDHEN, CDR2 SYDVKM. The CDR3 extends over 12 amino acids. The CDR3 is CASSGTSDEQFF. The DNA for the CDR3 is TGTGCCAGCAGTGGGACTAGCGATGAGCAGTTCTTC.

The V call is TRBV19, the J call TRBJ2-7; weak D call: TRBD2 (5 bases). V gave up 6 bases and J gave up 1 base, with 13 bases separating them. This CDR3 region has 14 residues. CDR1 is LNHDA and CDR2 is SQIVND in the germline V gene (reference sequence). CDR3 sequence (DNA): TGTGCCAGTAGGGCGTGGACGGGATCCTACGAGCAGTACTTC. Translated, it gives CASRAWTGSYEQYF. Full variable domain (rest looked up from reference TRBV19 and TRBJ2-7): DGGITQSPKYLFRKEGQNVTLSCEQNLNHDAMYWYRQDPGQGLRLIYYSQIVNDFQKGDIAEGYSVSREKKESFPLTVTSAQKNPTAFYLCASRAWTGSYEQYFGPGTRLTVT.

As DNA, the CDR3 is TGTGCCAGCAGTTACGGGGTCGGGGAGCTCGGGGACGAGCAGTACTTC. Encoded protein: CASSYGVGELGDEQYF. The V gene is TRBV6-5, the J gene TRBJ2-7; weak D call: TRBD2 (5 bases). The germline CDR1 and CDR2 sequences are MNHEY and SVGAGI. This CDR3 comprises 16 residues. Trimming left V 2 bases short and J 5 bases short, with 19 bases between.

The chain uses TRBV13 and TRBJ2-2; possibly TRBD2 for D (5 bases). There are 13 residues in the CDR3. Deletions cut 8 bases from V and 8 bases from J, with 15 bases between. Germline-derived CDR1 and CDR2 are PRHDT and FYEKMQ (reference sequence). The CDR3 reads CASLPGLMGELFF. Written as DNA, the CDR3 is TGTGCCAGCCTTCCGGGGTTGATGGGGGAGCTGTTTTTT.

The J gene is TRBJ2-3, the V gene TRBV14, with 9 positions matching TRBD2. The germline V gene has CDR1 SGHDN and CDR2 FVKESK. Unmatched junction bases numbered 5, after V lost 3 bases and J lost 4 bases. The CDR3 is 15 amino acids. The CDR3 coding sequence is TGTGCCAGCAGCCAGCTGGGACTAGCTGCAGATACGCAGTATTTT. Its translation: CASSQLGLAADTQYF.

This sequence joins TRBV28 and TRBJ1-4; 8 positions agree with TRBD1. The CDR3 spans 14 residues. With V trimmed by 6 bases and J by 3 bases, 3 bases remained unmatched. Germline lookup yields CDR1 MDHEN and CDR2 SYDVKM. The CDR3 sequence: CASRTGAANEKLFF. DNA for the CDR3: TGTGCCAGCAGGACAGGGGCGGCTAATGAAAAACTGTTTTTT.

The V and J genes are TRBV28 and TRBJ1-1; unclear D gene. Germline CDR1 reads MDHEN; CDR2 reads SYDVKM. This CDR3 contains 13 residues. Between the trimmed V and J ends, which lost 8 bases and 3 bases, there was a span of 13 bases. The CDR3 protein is CASGSRRHTEAFF. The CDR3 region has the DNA TGTGCCAGCGGCTCCAGGCGGCACACTGAAGCTTTCTTT. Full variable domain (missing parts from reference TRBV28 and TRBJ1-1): DVKVTQSSRYLVKRTGEKVFLECVQDMDHENMFWYRQDPGLGLRLIYFSYDVKMKEKGDIPEGYSVSREKKERFSLILESASTNQTSMYLCASGSRRHTEAFFGQGTRLTVV.

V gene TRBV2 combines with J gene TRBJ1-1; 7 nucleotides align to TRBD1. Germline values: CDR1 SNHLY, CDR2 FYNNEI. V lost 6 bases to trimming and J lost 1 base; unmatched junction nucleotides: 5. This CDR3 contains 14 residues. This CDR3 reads CASRLQGWNTEAFF. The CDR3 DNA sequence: TGTGCCAGCAGGTTACAGGGGTGGAACACTGAAGCTTTCTTT.

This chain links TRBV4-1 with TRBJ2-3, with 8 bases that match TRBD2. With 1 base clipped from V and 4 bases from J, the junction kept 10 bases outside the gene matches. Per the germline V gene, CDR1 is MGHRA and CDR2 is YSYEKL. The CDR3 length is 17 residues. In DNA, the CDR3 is TGCGCCAGCAGCCAAGTGGGCGTTAGCGGGATGGCAGATACGCAGTATTTT. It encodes CASSQVGVSGMADTQYF.

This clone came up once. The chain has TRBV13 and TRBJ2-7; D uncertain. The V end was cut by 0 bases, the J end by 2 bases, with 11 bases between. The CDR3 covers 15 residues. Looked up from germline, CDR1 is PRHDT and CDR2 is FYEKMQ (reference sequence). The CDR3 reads CASSLGSGGAYEQYF. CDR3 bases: TGTGCCAGCAGCTTAGGGTCAGGCGGAGCCTACGAGCAGTACTTC.

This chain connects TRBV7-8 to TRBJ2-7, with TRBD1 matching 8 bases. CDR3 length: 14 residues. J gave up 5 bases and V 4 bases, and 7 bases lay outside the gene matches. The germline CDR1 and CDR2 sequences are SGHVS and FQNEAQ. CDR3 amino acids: CASSYGTGGNEQYF. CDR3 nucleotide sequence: TGTGCCAGCAGCTACGGGACAGGTGGCAACGAGCAGTACTTC.

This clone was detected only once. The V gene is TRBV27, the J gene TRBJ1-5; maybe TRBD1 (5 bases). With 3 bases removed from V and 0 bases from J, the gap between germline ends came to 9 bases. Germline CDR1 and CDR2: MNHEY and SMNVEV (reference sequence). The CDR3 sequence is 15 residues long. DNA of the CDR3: TGTGCCAGCAGTTTGGGGCCGAATAGCAATCAGCCCCAGCATTTT. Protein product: CASSLGPNSNQPQHF.

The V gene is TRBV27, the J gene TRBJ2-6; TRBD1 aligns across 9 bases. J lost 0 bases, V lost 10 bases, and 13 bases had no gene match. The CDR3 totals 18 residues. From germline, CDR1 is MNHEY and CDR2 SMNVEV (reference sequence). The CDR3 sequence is CATLGTGFSFSGANVLTF. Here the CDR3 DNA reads TGTGCCACCCTAGGGACAGGGTTCTCTTTCTCTGGGGCCAACGTCCTGACTTTC.

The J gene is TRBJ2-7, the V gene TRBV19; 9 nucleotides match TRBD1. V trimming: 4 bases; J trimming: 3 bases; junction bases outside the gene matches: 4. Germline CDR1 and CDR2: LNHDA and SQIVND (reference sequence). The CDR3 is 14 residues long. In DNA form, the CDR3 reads TGTGCCAGTAGTACCGGGACAGGGCTCTACGAGCAGTACTTC. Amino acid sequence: CASSTGTGLYEQYF.

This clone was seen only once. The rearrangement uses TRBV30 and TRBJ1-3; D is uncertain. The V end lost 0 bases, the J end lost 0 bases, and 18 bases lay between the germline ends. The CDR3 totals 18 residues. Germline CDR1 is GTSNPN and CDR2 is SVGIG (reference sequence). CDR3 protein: CAWSVLSSRGYSGNTIYF. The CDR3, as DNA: TGTGCCTGGAGTGTACTCTCCAGTCGTGGGTACTCTGGAAACACCATATATTTT.

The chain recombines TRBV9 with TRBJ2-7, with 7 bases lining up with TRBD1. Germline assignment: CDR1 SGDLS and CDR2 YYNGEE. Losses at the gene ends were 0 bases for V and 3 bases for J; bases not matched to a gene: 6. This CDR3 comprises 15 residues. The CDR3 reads CASSVAGTVDYEQYF. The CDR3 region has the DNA TGTGCCAGCAGCGTAGCCGGGACAGTAGACTACGAGCAGTACTTC.

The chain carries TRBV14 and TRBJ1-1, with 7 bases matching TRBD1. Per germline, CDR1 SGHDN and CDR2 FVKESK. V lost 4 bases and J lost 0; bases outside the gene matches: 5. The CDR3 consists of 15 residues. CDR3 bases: TGTGCCAGCAGCCCCCGACAGGGACTGAACACTGAAGCTTTCTTT. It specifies CASSPRQGLNTEAFF.